The rows below give T cell receptor beta chains drawn from one sample of a study of cytomegalovirus exposure and HLA in healthy donors. Profiled with immunoSEQ multiplex PCR; TCRdb holds only in-frame clones, not every one. The sample contains tens of thousands of clones, 78% of which appear only once. Sequenced material: PBMCs. These receptor sequences come from a woman aged 40 to 50 in good health and CMV-seropositive. CDR3s include the opening cysteine and the closing phenylalanine or tryptophan. The D gene is left open where the match is weak. The size field is filled for only some rows; it gives once, few, many or a size class.

d_call	j_call	v_call	clone_size	cdr3_aa	cdr3_nt
-	TRBJ2-3	TRBV5-1	-	CASREGGTDTQYF	TGCGCCAGCAGGGAGGGCGGCACAGATACGCAGTATTTT
-	TRBJ1-5	TRBV2	-	CASTKDRDRSNQPQHF	TGTGCCAGCACCAAAGACCGAGACAGGAGCAATCAGCCCCAGCATTTT
TRBD1	TRBJ2-4	TRBV5-6	-	CASSLYGQGNIQYF	TGTGCCAGCAGCTTGTACGGACAGGGAAACATTCAGTACTTC
-	TRBJ2-3	TRBV6-1	-	CASSEDAGTTDTQYF	TGTGCCAGCAGTGAAGACGCGGGGACCACAGATACGCAGTATTTT
-	TRBJ2-5	TRBV30	-	CAWSPDGRETQYF	TGTGCCTGGAGTCCGGACGGGAGAGAGACCCAGTACTTC
TRBD1	TRBJ1-2	TRBV28	-	CASSLEDRAFGYTF	TGTGCCAGCAGCCTCGAGGACAGGGCCTTCGGCTACACCTTC
-	TRBJ2-7	TRBV28	-	CASSPGGSSYEQYF	TGTGCCAGCAGTCCCGGCGGCAGCTCCTACGAGCAGTACTTC
-	TRBJ1-1	TRBV6-1	few	CASRWGEGHTEAFF	TGTGCCAGCAGGTGGGGGGAGGGTCACACTGAAGCTTTCTTT
TRBD1	TRBJ2-3	TRBV27	-	CASSSDREADTQYF	TGTGCCAGCAGTTCGGACAGGGAAGCAGATACGCAGTATTTT
TRBD2	TRBJ2-5	TRBV5-1	-	CASSLRRGGSETQYF	TGCGCCAGCAGCTTGAGGCGGGGGGGCAGTGAGACCCAGTACTTC
TRBD2	TRBJ2-5	TRBV5-4	few	CASSFSGGAAETQYF	TGTGCCAGCAGCTTTAGCGGGGGGGCAGCGGAGACCCAGTACTTC
TRBD2	TRBJ2-7	TRBV5-8	-	CASSPGLAGGSSYEQYF	TGTGCCAGCAGCCCCGGACTAGCGGGGGGATCCTCCTACGAGCAGTACTTC
-	TRBJ1-6	TRBV30	-	CAWSVKESSPLHF	TGTGCCTGGAGTGTGAAGGAGTCCTCACCCCTCCACTTT
-	TRBJ1-5	TRBV7-2	few	CASSSFDQPQHF	TGTGCCAGCAGCTCGTTTGATCAGCCCCAGCATTTT
TRBD1	TRBJ1-5	TRBV30	-	CAWSVPTGYQPQHF	TGTGCCTGGAGTGTGCCGACAGGGTACCAGCCCCAGCATTTT
-	TRBJ1-2	TRBV7-9	few	CASSPGDHGYTF	TGTGCCAGCAGCCCTGGAGACCATGGCTACACCTTC
TRBD1	TRBJ1-4	TRBV30	-	CAWRDRGGSEKLFF	TGTGCCTGGAGGGACAGGGGGGGAAGTGAAAAACTGTTTTTT
-	TRBJ2-7	TRBV15	-	CATSREPGLGYEQYF	TGTGCCACCAGCAGAGAGCCGGGACTGGGCTACGAGCAGTACTTC
TRBD2	TRBJ2-7	TRBV4-2	-	CASSQDGGGSYEQYF	TGTGCCAGCAGCCAAGACGGGGGGGGGTCCTACGAGCAGTACTTC
-	TRBJ1-1	TRBV5-1	-	CASSSLGEANTEAFF	TGCGCCAGCAGCTCTTTAGGGGAGGCGAACACTGAAGCTTTCTTT
TRBD1	TRBJ2-3	TRBV5-1	-	CASSPLTGAASTDTQYF	TGCGCCAGCAGCCCCTTAACAGGGGCGGCTAGCACAGATACGCAGTATTTT
-	TRBJ1-6	TRBV4-2	few	CASSQVSGANSPLHF	TGTGCCAGCAGCCAAGTGTCAGGGGCTAATTCACCCCTCCACTTT
-	TRBJ1-5	TRBV6-1	-	CASSFLSDQPQHF	TGTGCCAGCAGTTTTCTGTCCGATCAGCCCCAGCATTTT
-	TRBJ1-6	TRBV28	-	CASSTGLPGGSPLHF	TGTGCCAGCAGTACCGGACTTCCCGGGGGTTCACCCCTCCACTTT
TRBD1	TRBJ2-6	TRBV15	-	CATLGTGAVLTF	TGTGCCACCCTTGGGACAGGTGCGGTCCTGACTTTC
-	TRBJ2-7	TRBV5-6	-	CASSLGGSSYEQYF	TGTGCCAGCAGCTTGGGGGGCAGCTCCTACGAGCAGTACTTC
-	TRBJ1-6	TRBV18	-	CASSPEQGGSPLHF	TGTGCCAGCTCACCGGAGCAGGGAGGATCACCCCTCCACTTT
TRBD2	TRBJ2-3	TRBV9	-	CASSGTSVSTDTQYF	TGTGCCAGCAGCGGGACTAGCGTTAGCACAGATACGCAGTATTTT
-	TRBJ1-5	TRBV14	-	CASSQESGPQHF	TGTGCCAGCAGCCAAGAGTCCGGGCCCCAGCATTTT
-	TRBJ2-3	TRBV30	-	CAWSLSSADTQYF	TGTGCCTGGAGCCTCAGTAGCGCAGATACGCAGTATTTT
TRBD1	TRBJ2-7	TRBV28	-	CASSLSGTGGSYEQYF	TGTGCCAGCAGTTTATCCGGGACAGGGGGCAGCTACGAGCAGTACTTC
TRBD2	TRBJ2-7	TRBV6-5	-	CASRPTSGGYEQYF	TGTGCCAGCAGACCGACTAGCGGCGGATACGAGCAGTACTTC